This TCR beta chain came from a study of blood T cell repertoires in COVID-19. Study-wide context: Sample material is recorded as cDNA or gDNA derived from T cells, B-cell-depleted T cells, or PBMCs.

Original analysis: Estimated nucleated cell counts came from reference gene primer amplification. Only in-frame clones appear in the TCRdb table, and some are missing; sequencing was by immunoSEQ multiplex PCR. The D gene and trimming were derived from the DNA, and the V and J assignments and clone size from that table. The sample shows roughly 50,000 clones, over 75% of them seen only once. The CDR3 is made up of 16 amino acids. Trimming removed 3 bases at V and 3 bases at J, with 14 bases between. The rearrangement uses TRBV23-1 and TRBJ2-2, with D possibly being TRBD2 (5 bases). TRBV23-1 qualifies as an ORF whose function is uncertain. This receptor was obtained from a human donor in a cohort sampled during active COVID-19. The specimen was peripheral blood. CDR3 residues: CASSHLPGVDTGELFF. CDR3 nucleotides: TGCGCCAGCAGTCATCTCCCCGGGGTTGACACCGGGGAGCTGTTTTTT.